The T cell receptor beta chain described here comes from a study of technical replicates of blood from several donors. V was cut by 0 bases and J by 1 base, with 6 bases left in between. The CDR3 sequence is 14 residues long. CDR1 MNHNY and CDR2 SVGAGI come from the germline V gene (reference sequence). In this sample, this clone turned up once. The protocol was immunoSEQ multiplex PCR, while the TCRdb copy is restricted to in-frame clones and leaves out a portion. The data show tens of thousands of clones, around 87% seen once. This clonotype originated in a human donor in good health. Some clones in this sample may be carry-over from other donors' samples. The rearrangement joins TRBV6-6 to TRBJ2-5; no reliable D call. The source material was PBMCs. This CDR3 is CASSYSVAQETQYF. The CDR3 coding sequence is TGTGCCAGCAGTTACTCGGTGGCCCAAGAGACCCAGTACTTC.